These 15 T cell receptor beta chains were sequenced from one sample in a study of low-dose radiotherapy and immunotherapy resistance in tumors. This sample's time point: after trial treatment. Treatment reported: LDRT plus nivolumab, ipilimumab, low-dose cyclophosphamide and aspirin (RACIN trial). Covering alpha and beta chains, TRAV- and TRBV-specific primers were used for the first-strand cDNA. Amplification, which lasted around 18 PCR cycles, used a constant-region primer and V-primer adapter to amplify TCRs. TCRdb fed the reads into MiXCR, producing one record per CDR3 protein. The sample consists of about 58,000 distinct CDR3 sequences, about 25% of them appearing once. The starting material was PBMCs, obtained after low-dose radiotherapy plus immunotherapy. The source is a male donor with prostate cancer.

This clonotype was seen many times. This rearrangement joins TRBV29-1 to TRBJ2-1; possible D gene TRBD1, 5 bases. Germline values: CDR1 SQVTM, CDR2 ANQGSEA. Trimming stripped 2 bases from V and 4 bases from J, with 12 bases between. This CDR3 contains 14 residues. CDR3 bases: TGCAGCGTTGAAAGACAGACTTTGTACAATGAGCAGTTCTTC. This translates into CSVERQTLYNEQFF.

This clonotype was seen repeatedly, ten times or more. J is TRBJ1-5 and V is TRBV20-1; D not certain. Trimming left V 2 bases short and J 0 bases short, with 11 bases between. Germline CDR1 is DFQATT and CDR2 is SNEGSKA (reference sequence). The CDR3 consists of 15 residues. Here the CDR3 reads CSARRGGNSNQPQHF. The CDR3 DNA sequence: TGCAGTGCTAGAAGAGGTGGGAATAGCAATCAGCCCCAGCATTTT.

In this sample, this clonotype turned up many times. CDR3 bases: TGCAGTGCTAGAGATCCGGGCGGGGGGGCCGTCGGTGCAGATACGCAGTATTTT. Encoded protein: CSARDPGGGAVGADTQYF. The chain joins TRBV20-1 to TRBJ2-3, with 9 nucleotides matching TRBD2. With V trimmed by 0 bases and J by 4 bases, 14 bases remained unmatched. Germline CDR1 and CDR2: DFQATT and SNEGSKA (reference sequence). The CDR3 contains 18 residues.

A word on this clonotype: This is likely an artifact of a read error, given a far larger clone one base away. The gene calls are TRBV28 and TRBJ2-1, with D perhaps assigned TRBD1 or TRBD2 (6 bases each). The ends were cut back, 5 bases at V and 7 bases at J, with 21 bases in the middle. Per germline, CDR1 MDHEN and CDR2 SYDVKM. The CDR3 covers 16 residues. The CDR3 loop is CASSRCQGGGLNEQFF. The CDR3 DNA follows: TGTGCCAGCAGTCGTTGTCAGGGTGGGGGGCTTAATGAGCAGTTCTTC. Full variable domain (rest looked up from reference TRBV28 and TRBJ2-1): DVKVTQSSRYLVKRTGEKVFLECVQDMDHENMFWYRQDPGLGLRLIYFSYDVKMKEKGDIPEGYSVSREKKERFSLILESASTNQTSMYLCASSRCQGGGLNEQFFGPGTRLTVL.

In its sample, this clonotype was seen once. It is likely a read error: a sequence one base away is far more abundant. The V gene is TRBV4-3, the J gene TRBJ2-1, with D possibly TRBD1 on 6 matching bases. V was cut by 4 bases and J by 10 bases, with 17 bases left in between. CDR1 is LGHNA, CDR2 YSLEER, per germline. The CDR3 totals 14 residues. The CDR3 DNA reads TGCGCCAGCAGCCGAGACAGGTCTGCCTACGAGCAGTTCTTC. This translates into CASSRDRSAYEQFF.

There are many counts of this clonotype. The chain is built from TRBV5-1 and TRBJ2-1, with 8 bases aligning to TRBD2. This CDR3 has 14 residues. Germline CDR1 and CDR2: SGHRS and YFSETQ. After removal of 2 bases from V and 7 bases from J, the junction contained 5 bases not matched to a gene. The CDR3 DNA reads TGCGCCAGCAGCTTCGGCGGGAGGTTGAATGAGCAGTTCTTC. Encoded protein: CASSFGGRLNEQFF. Drawing the rest from reference TRBV5-1 and TRBJ2-1, the complete variable domain is KAGVTQTPRYLIKTRGQQVTLSCSPISGHRSVSWYQQTPGQGLQFLFEYFSETQRNKGNFPGRFSGRQFSNSRSEMNVSTLELGDSALYLCASSFGGRLNEQFFGPGTRLTVL.

In this sample, this clonotype turned up many times. The rearrangement links TRBV23-1 to TRBJ2-1, with D maybe TRBD2 (6 bases). TRBV23-1 is given ORF status, its function remaining uncertain. CDR3 length: 13 residues. V was pared by 3 bases and J by 10 bases, with 13 bases between. The CDR3 region has the DNA TGCGCCAGCAGTCATCTAAGGACTAAGGAGCAGTTCTTC. It encodes CASSHLRTKEQFF.

To note about this clonotype: This may be a read error: a much more frequent sequence differs by one nucleotide. CDR3 residues: CASGAQPGLAGGRYTQYF. The CDR3 coding sequence is TGTGCCAGCGGGGCGCAACCGGGACTAGCGGGGGGGCGGTATACGCAGTATTTT. V is TRBV27 and J is TRBJ2-3; 16 bases are shared with TRBD2. Losses at the gene ends were 8 bases for V and 7 bases for J; bases not matched to a gene: 15. There are 18 residues in the CDR3. CDR1 and CDR2 (germline): MNHEY, SMNVEV (reference sequence).

This clonotype was counted at least ten times. The gene calls are TRBV12-3 or TRBV12-4 and TRBJ1-1; tentatively, D is TRBD1 (5 bases). V was clipped by 7 bases and J by 6 bases, with 21 bases between them. The CDR3 length is 15 residues. Written as DNA, the CDR3 is TGTGCCAGCACCCTTTCCGGGGCCGGGATGGCTGAAGCTTTCTTT. This translates into CASTLSGAGMAEAFF.

This clonotype came up many times. CDR3 amino acids: CASSRSGDQETQYF. The CDR3 DNA is TGTGCCAGCAGCCGGTCCGGGGACCAAGAGACCCAGTACTTC. This chain uses TRBV3-1 with TRBJ2-5; a weak D match, TRBD2 (5 bases). V was pared by 4 bases and J by 0 bases, with 9 bases between. The germline V gene encodes CDR1 LGHDT and CDR2 YNNKEL (reference sequence). The CDR3 totals 14 residues.

V gene TRBV28 combines with J gene TRBJ2-7, with a possible D match to TRBD2 (5 bases). Per the germline V gene, CDR1 is MDHEN and CDR2 is SYDVKM. The CDR3 runs 12 residues. Trimming left V 3 bases short and J 5 bases short, with 8 bases between. The CDR3 bases are TGTGCCAGCAGTTTCAGCGGCCACGAGCAGTACTTC. Translation gives CASSFSGHEQYF.

This clonotype was observed many times. CDR3 in DNA: TGTGCCAGCAGTGTGGAGGGGATGGCCAAAAACATTCAGTACTTC. It yields the protein CASSVEGMAKNIQYF. The V gene is TRBV28, the J gene TRBJ2-4; a weak D match, TRBD2 (6 bases). The germline V and J ends were trimmed by 5 bases and 1 base, with 12 bases remaining between them. CDR1 MDHEN and CDR2 SYDVKM come from the germline V gene. The CDR3 is 15 residues long. Combining the CDR3 with reference TRBV28 and TRBJ2-4 gives the whole variable domain DVKVTQSSRYLVKRTGEKVFLECVQDMDHENMFWYRQDPGLGLRLIYFSYDVKMKEKGDIPEGYSVSREKKERFSLILESASTNQTSMYLCASSVEGMAKNIQYFGAGTRLSVL.

Note on this clonotype: A far larger clone is one base from this, pointing to a likely read error. The V and J genes are TRBV20-1 and TRBJ2-4, with 8 bases identical to TRBD1. V lost 5 bases and J lost 13; bases outside the gene matches: 16. This CDR3 region has 14 residues. The V gene's germline CDR1 is DFQATT and CDR2 SNEGSKA (reference sequence). For the CDR3, the DNA is TGCAGTGCTGACAGGGGCGACAGGGGAAATGAGCAGTACTTC. It specifies CSADRGDRGNEQYF.

This clonotype was seen many times. The chain combines TRBV11-3 with TRBJ2-1; D perhaps matches TRBD1 (6 bases). The CDR3 contains 15 residues. V was pared by 1 base and J by 9 bases, with 16 bases between. Germline V gene data show CDR1 as SGHNT and CDR2 as YENEEA. The CDR3 region has the DNA TGTGCCAGCAGCTTAGTTTTTGGTCAGGGGATTGAGCAGTTCTTC. Translated, it gives CASSLVFGQGIEQFF.

At least ten counts were recorded for this clonotype. The V call is TRBV30, the J call TRBJ1-2, with D possibly matching TRBD1 (6 bases). The germline gives CDR1 GTSNPN, CDR2 SVGIG (reference sequence). The CDR3 loop spans 14 amino acids. Trimming took 2 bases from V and 4 from J, leaving 14 bases between them. The CDR3 region is CAWSPNRVAYGYTF. DNA of the CDR3: TGTGCCTGGAGTCCCAACAGGGTTGCCTATGGCTACACCTTC.